This TCR beta chain was identified during a study of T-cell memory formation after mild COVID-19. Germline CDR1 and CDR2: LGHNA and YNFKEQ. Between the trimmed V and J ends, which lost 0 bases and 4 bases, there was a span of 16 bases. This CDR3 contains 17 residues. As concerns this clonotype: The antigen is unknown.

TCRdb itself ran the 5' RACE reads through MiXCR, one entry per CDR3 protein. The data contain roughly 450,000 distinct CDR3 sequences, about a sixth of them singletons. Findings of the study overall: Memory from before infection featured some responding clones, which suggests cross-reactive memory joined.

The receptor comes from a man aged 18 to 29 who had mild COVID-19 (a few samples of this study predate the infection). Cell type and time point are not known. This chain links TRBV4-2 with TRBJ1-3; a possible D gene is TRBD1 (5 bases). Sequencing was done on a sample of PBMCs or a T cell subset sorted from them (not recorded which). CDR3 sequence reads: CASSQDRQTPSGNTIYF. In DNA form, the CDR3 reads TGTGCCAGCAGCCAAGATAGACAGACCCCCTCGGGAAACACCATATATTTT.